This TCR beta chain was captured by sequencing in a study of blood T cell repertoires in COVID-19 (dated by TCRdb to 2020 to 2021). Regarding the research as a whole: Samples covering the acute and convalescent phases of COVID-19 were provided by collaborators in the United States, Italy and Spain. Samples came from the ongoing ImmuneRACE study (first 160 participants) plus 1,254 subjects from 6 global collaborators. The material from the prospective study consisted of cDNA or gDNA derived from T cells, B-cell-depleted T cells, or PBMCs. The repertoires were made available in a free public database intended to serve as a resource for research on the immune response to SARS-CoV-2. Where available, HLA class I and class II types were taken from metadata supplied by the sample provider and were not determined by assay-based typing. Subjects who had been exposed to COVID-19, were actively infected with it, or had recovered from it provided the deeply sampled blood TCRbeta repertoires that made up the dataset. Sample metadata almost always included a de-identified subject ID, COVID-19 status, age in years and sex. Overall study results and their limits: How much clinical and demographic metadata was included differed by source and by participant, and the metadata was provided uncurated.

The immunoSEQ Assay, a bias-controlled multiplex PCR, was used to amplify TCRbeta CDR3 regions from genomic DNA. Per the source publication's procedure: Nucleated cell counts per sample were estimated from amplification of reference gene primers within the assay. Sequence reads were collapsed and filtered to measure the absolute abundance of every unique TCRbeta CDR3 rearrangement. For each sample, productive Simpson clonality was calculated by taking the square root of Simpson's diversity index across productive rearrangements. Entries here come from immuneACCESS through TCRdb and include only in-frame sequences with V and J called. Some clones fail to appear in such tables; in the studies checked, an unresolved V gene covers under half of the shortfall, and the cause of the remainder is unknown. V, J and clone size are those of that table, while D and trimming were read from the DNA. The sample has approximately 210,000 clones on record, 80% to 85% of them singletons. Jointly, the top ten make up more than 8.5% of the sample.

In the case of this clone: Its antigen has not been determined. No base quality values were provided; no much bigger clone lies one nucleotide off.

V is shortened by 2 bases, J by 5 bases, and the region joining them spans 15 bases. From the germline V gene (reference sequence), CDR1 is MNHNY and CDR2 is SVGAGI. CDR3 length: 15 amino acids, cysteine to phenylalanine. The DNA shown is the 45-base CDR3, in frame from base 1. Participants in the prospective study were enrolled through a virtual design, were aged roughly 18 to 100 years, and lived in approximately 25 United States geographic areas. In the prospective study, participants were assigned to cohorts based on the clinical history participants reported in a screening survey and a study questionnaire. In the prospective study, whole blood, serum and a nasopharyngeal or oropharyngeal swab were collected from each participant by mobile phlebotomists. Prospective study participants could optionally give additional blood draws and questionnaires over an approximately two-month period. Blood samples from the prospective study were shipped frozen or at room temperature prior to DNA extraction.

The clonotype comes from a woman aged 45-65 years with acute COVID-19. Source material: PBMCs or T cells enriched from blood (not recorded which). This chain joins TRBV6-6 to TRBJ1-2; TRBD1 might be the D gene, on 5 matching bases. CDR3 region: CASSYPSQGGYGYTF. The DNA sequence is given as TGTGCCAGCAGTTACCCTTCCCAGGGAGGGTATGGCTACACCTTC.